The next 3 T cell receptor beta chains were all read from a single sample in a study of CD4 T cells in relation to SARS-CoV-2 and coronaviruses. Clones were read by immunoSEQ multiplex PCR, and TCRdb kept only the in-frame ones, dropping some. Of 20,000 to 25,000 clones listed, 55% to 75% are singletons. The unexposed donors gave CD4+ T cells in about 2010-2018, prior to COVID-19. CD4+ T cells were isolated from the cells after less than 13 days of culture. Their antigens are not known. Sample: CD4+ T cells from PBMCs, cultured in vitro. All receptors come from a human donor in good health.

This sequence joins TRBV7-2 and TRBJ2-7; D is unclear. Trimming took 4 bases from V and 2 from J, leaving 3 bases between them. This CDR3 has 11 residues. Germline V lookup: CDR1 SGHTA, CDR2 FQGNSA. CDR3 DNA sequence: TGTGCCAGCAGCTCCCCCTACGAGCAGTACTTC. It translates to CASSSPYEQYF.

This clone was observed a few times. The gene calls are TRBV2 and TRBJ2-7; the match to TRBD2 covers 13 bases. The germline gives CDR1 SNHLY, CDR2 FYNNEI. The J segment lost 1 base and the V segment lost 6 bases, leaving 3 bases of the junction unmatched. The CDR3 extends over 15 amino acids. CDR3 in DNA: TGTGCCAGCAGCGAACTAGCGGGGGGGTCCTACGAGCAGTACTTC. Translating gives CASSELAGGSYEQYF.

The chain carries TRBV5-4 and TRBJ1-1; D call uncertain. Per germline, CDR1 SGHNT and CDR2 YYREEE (reference sequence). The CDR3 runs to 14 residues. The ends were cut back, 0 bases at V and 0 bases at J, with 6 bases in the middle. The CDR3 DNA reads TGTGCCAGCAGCTTGGAGCACCTGAACACTGAAGCTTTCTTT. Its protein product is CASSLEHLNTEAFF.